This is a list of T cell receptor beta chains from one sample in a study of T cell responses to AZD1222 COVID-19 vaccine. Some clones are missing from TCRdb's copy, which holds only in-frame ones; the method was immunoSEQ multiplex PCR. This repertoire shows 150,000 or so clones, around 85% found once; its top ten account for 6.9%. The sequencing here drew on peripheral blood, taken after recovery from COVID-19. Receptors were obtained from an adult who had recovered from COVID-19. The CDR3 runs from the conserved cysteine through the conserved F or W. A D gene is named only where the DNA matches it firmly. Size is stated for part of the rows, as once, few or many counts, or as a class when the clone is expanded.

V gene: TRBV4-2; J gene: TRBJ2-1; D gene: TRBD2; clone size: NA; CDR3 DNA: TGTGCCAGCAGCCAAGATATACTAGCGGGAGTGAGGGGGAATGAGCAGTTCTTC; CDR3 protein: CASSQDILAGVRGNEQFF
V gene: TRBV19; J gene: TRBJ2-3; D gene: TRBD2; clone size: NA; CDR3 DNA: TGTGCCAGCAAGCTTCTAGCGGGGGTCACAGATACGCAGTATTTT; CDR3 protein: CASKLLAGVTDTQYF
V gene: TRBV2; J gene: TRBJ2-7; D gene: NA; clone size: NA; CDR3 DNA: TGTGCCAGCAGTGAAGCCCATCTAGAGCAGTACTTC; CDR3 protein: CASSEAHLEQYF
V gene: TRBV12-3/TRBV12-4; J gene: TRBJ1-1; D gene: NA; clone size: NA; CDR3 DNA: TGTGCCAGCAGTTTATCTGAGGGGACTGAAGCTTTCTTT; CDR3 protein: CASSLSEGTEAFF
V gene: TRBV7-8; J gene: TRBJ1-1; D gene: NA; clone size: NA; CDR3 DNA: TGTGCCAGCAGCTTAGCGGGGGGCGGTGGAGCTTTCTTT; CDR3 protein: CASSLAGGGGAFF
V gene: TRBV7-8; J gene: TRBJ2-5; D gene: TRBD1; clone size: NA; CDR3 DNA: TGTGCCAGCAGCTTAGGGTTATCCGGGACAGTCTTCCAAGAGACCCAGTACTTC; CDR3 protein: CASSLGLSGTVFQETQYF
V gene: TRBV4-1; J gene: TRBJ2-1; D gene: TRBD1; clone size: NA; CDR3 DNA: TGCGCCAGCAGCCAACCGGGACAGGGGGCGCGGAATGAGCAGTTCTTC; CDR3 protein: CASSQPGQGARNEQFF
V gene: TRBV9; J gene: TRBJ1-3; D gene: NA; clone size: many; CDR3 DNA: TGTGCCAGCAGCGCCCAAGGGGGCTCTGGAAACACCATATATTTT; CDR3 protein: CASSAQGGSGNTIYF
V gene: TRBV27; J gene: TRBJ1-2; D gene: TRBD1; clone size: NA; CDR3 DNA: TGTGCCAGCAGTGACCTGGGACAGCAGCTCTATGGCTACACCTTC; CDR3 protein: CASSDLGQQLYGYTF
V gene: TRBV29-1; J gene: TRBJ2-1; D gene: TRBD2; clone size: NA; CDR3 DNA: TGCAGCGCCTTGGGACTAGCGGATTCCTACAATGAGCAGTTCTTC; CDR3 protein: CSALGLADSYNEQFF
V gene: TRBV5-6; J gene: TRBJ1-3; D gene: NA; clone size: once; CDR3 DNA: TGTGCCAGCAGTTGGGGAATTTCCGGAAACACCATATATTTT; CDR3 protein: CASSWGISGNTIYF
V gene: TRBV5-1; J gene: TRBJ1-1; D gene: TRBD1; clone size: once; CDR3 DNA: TGCGCCAGCAGCCTGGACAGGGTGGGGATTAACACTGAAGCTTTCTTT; CDR3 protein: CASSLDRVGINTEAFF
V gene: TRBV11-3; J gene: TRBJ2-3; D gene: NA; clone size: NA; CDR3 DNA: TGTGCCAGCAGCTTAGGTCAGGACACAGATACGCAGTATTTT; CDR3 protein: CASSLGQDTDTQYF
V gene: TRBV19; J gene: TRBJ1-2; D gene: NA; clone size: few; CDR3 DNA: TGTGCCAGTAGTACCCTACAGGGAGGGTCGGGCGGCTACACCTTC; CDR3 protein: CASSTLQGGSGGYTF
V gene: TRBV6-6; J gene: TRBJ1-6; D gene: NA; clone size: once; CDR3 DNA: TGTGCCAGCAGTTTGGCAGGCGGCTCCTATAATTCACCCCTCCACTTT; CDR3 protein: CASSLAGGSYNSPLHF
V gene: TRBV28; J gene: TRBJ2-7; D gene: NA; clone size: once; CDR3 DNA: TGTGCCACCGCCGGTACCTACGAGCAGTACTTC; CDR3 protein: CATAGTYEQYF
V gene: TRBV5-1; J gene: TRBJ2-2; D gene: NA; clone size: NA; CDR3 DNA: TGCGCCAGCAGCTTAGGTATAGGGGCGAACACCGGGGAGCTGTTTTTT; CDR3 protein: CASSLGIGANTGELFF
V gene: TRBV28; J gene: TRBJ1-1; D gene: TRBD1; clone size: NA; CDR3 DNA: TGTGCCAGCAGTTCCTCTCCGGGACAGGTTAACACTGAAGCTTTCTTT; CDR3 protein: CASSSSPGQVNTEAFF
V gene: TRBV28; J gene: TRBJ1-1; D gene: NA; clone size: NA; CDR3 DNA: TGTGCCAGCAGTTTATTGGGGGGTAACACTGAAGCTTTCTTT; CDR3 protein: CASSLLGGNTEAFF
V gene: TRBV10-3; J gene: TRBJ1-3; D gene: NA; clone size: NA; CDR3 DNA: TGTGCCATCAGGGTGGACATCTCTGGAAACACCATATATTTT; CDR3 protein: CAIRVDISGNTIYF
V gene: TRBV5-5; J gene: TRBJ2-5; D gene: TRBD1; clone size: NA; CDR3 DNA: TGTGCCAGCAGCTTCGACAGGGAGGAGACCCAGTACTTC; CDR3 protein: CASSFDREETQYF
V gene: TRBV5-5; J gene: TRBJ2-3; D gene: NA; clone size: few; CDR3 DNA: TGTGCCAGCAGCTTGTGGGACGGGAACACAGATACGCAGTATTTT; CDR3 protein: CASSLWDGNTDTQYF
V gene: TRBV5-4; J gene: TRBJ2-5; D gene: NA; clone size: NA; CDR3 DNA: TGTGCCAGCAGCCGTGAGCGGCAGGGCCCGGGGACCCAGTACTTC; CDR3 protein: CASSRERQGPGTQYF
V gene: TRBV18; J gene: TRBJ1-2; D gene: NA; clone size: NA; CDR3 DNA: TGTGCCAGCTCACGGGCGGGGGAGAATGGCTACACCTTC; CDR3 protein: CASSRAGENGYTF
V gene: TRBV4-3; J gene: TRBJ1-6; D gene: NA; clone size: NA; CDR3 DNA: TGCGCCAGCAGCCAAGAAAAGGGCAGCAATTCACCCCTCCACTTT; CDR3 protein: CASSQEKGSNSPLHF
V gene: TRBV2; J gene: TRBJ1-2; D gene: NA; clone size: NA; CDR3 DNA: TGTGCCAGCGGTACAGCTAATGGCTACACCTTC; CDR3 protein: CASGTANGYTF
V gene: TRBV7-2; J gene: TRBJ1-6; D gene: NA; clone size: NA; CDR3 DNA: TGTGCCAGCAGACATCCCGGAGGAAATAATTCACCCCTCCACTTT; CDR3 protein: CASRHPGGNNSPLHF
V gene: TRBV7-2; J gene: TRBJ1-5; D gene: NA; clone size: NA; CDR3 DNA: TGTGCCAGCAGCGCAGACTTACCCAATCAGCCCCAGCATTTT; CDR3 protein: CASSADLPNQPQHF
V gene: TRBV7-3; J gene: TRBJ1-5; D gene: NA; clone size: once; CDR3 DNA: TGTGCCAGCAGCCCCTGGGGCGGTCAGCCCCAGCATTTT; CDR3 protein: CASSPWGGQPQHF
V gene: TRBV7-2; J gene: TRBJ1-4; D gene: NA; clone size: NA; CDR3 DNA: TGTGCCAGCAGCTCTTTCGGAGGGAGGGTTGAAAAACTGTTTTTT; CDR3 protein: CASSSFGGRVEKLFF
V gene: TRBV4-2; J gene: TRBJ2-3; D gene: TRBD2; clone size: NA; CDR3 DNA: TGTGCCAGCAGCCAAGATCGGGGGGACCCCACAGATACGCAGTATTTT; CDR3 protein: CASSQDRGDPTDTQYF
V gene: TRBV5-1; J gene: TRBJ1-3; D gene: NA; clone size: NA; CDR3 DNA: TGCGCCAGCAGTCAACAGGGCTCTGGAAACACCATATATTTT; CDR3 protein: CASSQQGSGNTIYF
V gene: TRBV28; J gene: TRBJ2-7; D gene: TRBD1; clone size: NA; CDR3 DNA: TGTGCCAGCAGTTCCTTATTGGACAGGGGGCCCTCCAGCAGGCAGTACTTC; CDR3 protein: CASSSLLDRGPSSRQYF
V gene: TRBV6-5; J gene: TRBJ2-7; D gene: TRBD2; clone size: NA; CDR3 DNA: TGTGCCAGCAGTTACTCGAGCGGGAGCTACGAGCAGTACTTC; CDR3 protein: CASSYSSGSYEQYF
V gene: TRBV14; J gene: TRBJ2-1; D gene: NA; clone size: NA; CDR3 DNA: TGTGCCAGCAGCCAAGATTTGATCGGTGAGCAGTTCTTC; CDR3 protein: CASSQDLIGEQFF
V gene: TRBV29-1; J gene: TRBJ2-3; D gene: TRBD1; clone size: NA; CDR3 DNA: TGCAGCGTAGACAGGGCAGATACGCAGTATTTT; CDR3 protein: CSVDRADTQYF
V gene: TRBV5-1; J gene: TRBJ2-5; D gene: TRBD2; clone size: NA; CDR3 DNA: TGCGCCAGCAGCCCCCCGCCGGGACTAGCGGGGGGGCGTCAAGAGACCCAGTACTTC; CDR3 protein: CASSPPPGLAGGRQETQYF
V gene: TRBV7-3; J gene: TRBJ2-3; D gene: NA; clone size: NA; CDR3 DNA: TGTGCCAGCAGGCAACTAAGCACAGATACGCAGTATTTT; CDR3 protein: CASRQLSTDTQYF
V gene: TRBV10-3; J gene: TRBJ2-7; D gene: TRBD2; clone size: NA; CDR3 DNA: TGTGCCATCGCCGGGGGGGGGAAATCCTACGAGCAGTACTTC; CDR3 protein: CAIAGGGKSYEQYF
V gene: TRBV4-2; J gene: TRBJ1-5; D gene: NA; clone size: NA; CDR3 DNA: TGTGCCAGCAGCCAAGCCTTCGGGCAGCCCCAGCATTTT; CDR3 protein: CASSQAFGQPQHF
V gene: TRBV7-9; J gene: TRBJ1-1; D gene: TRBD1; clone size: NA; CDR3 DNA: TGTGCCAGCAGCCCCGGACGACAGGGAGCTTTCTTT; CDR3 protein: CASSPGRQGAFF
V gene: TRBV6-1; J gene: TRBJ2-5; D gene: TRBD1; clone size: NA; CDR3 DNA: TGTGCCAGCAGTGCGCGGGACAGGGGGAAGAAGTGGACCCAGTACTTC; CDR3 protein: CASSARDRGKKWTQYF
V gene: TRBV5-1; J gene: TRBJ2-7; D gene: NA; clone size: NA; CDR3 DNA: TGCGCCAGCAGCTTGGGGACTCCTGGGATGGAGCAGTACTTC; CDR3 protein: CASSLGTPGMEQYF
V gene: TRBV7-8; J gene: TRBJ2-2; D gene: NA; clone size: NA; CDR3 DNA: TGTGCCAGCAAACAGGGCGGCACCGGGGAGCTGTTTTTT; CDR3 protein: CASKQGGTGELFF
V gene: TRBV6-5; J gene: TRBJ1-6; D gene: NA; clone size: NA; CDR3 DNA: TGTGCCAGCCGGGAGGGATTAGCAGGGAGACCCCTCCACTTT; CDR3 protein: CASREGLAGRPLHF